This T cell receptor beta chain was obtained from a study of T cells in Graves' hyperthyroidism and ophthalmopathy. Study background: Before any treatment, at initial diagnosis, peripheral blood was collected. Regarding the study as a whole: Also found in blood were most expanded thyroid clonotypes above 0.001.

RNA transcripts yielded amplified TCR beta CDR3 regions. With the HTBI primer set, the TCR CDR3 went through a first round of RT-PCR. Each CDR3 protein gets one entry after TCRdb re-called the multiplex PCR reads with MiXCR. This sample carries a few hundred thousand distinct CDR3 sequences, approximately 15% of them seen once, and the ten largest clones take about 7%. This CDR3 region has 12 residues. Looked up from germline, CDR1 is SQVTM and CDR2 is ANQGSEA. J was trimmed by 5 bases and V by 4 bases; bases with no gene match: 3. Hyperthyroidism was newly diagnosed in patients aged 18 to 65 (duration under 2 months). An approximately 10 ml volume of fresh peripheral blood provided the PBMCs. This clonotype was seen ten or more times. Its antigen remains unidentified.

This clonotype originated in a woman in her twenties or thirties with Graves' hyperthyroidism. The specimen was blood. The genes are TRBV29-1 and TRBJ2-7, with 9 bases fitting TRBD2. For the CDR3, the DNA is TGCAGCGTTGGTGGGACTAGCAACGAGCAGTACTTC. Its translation is CSVGGTSNEQYF.